This T cell receptor beta chain was recovered during a study of radiotherapy plus CTLA-4 blockade in lung cancer. Study information: In under 20% of patients, objective responses were seen; about 30% had disease control.

As concerns this clone: The antigen is undetermined.

CDR1 SEHNR and CDR2 FQNEAQ come from the germline V gene (reference sequence). This CDR3 has 13 residues. V lost 3 bases and J 4 bases, leaving 8 bases between the germline ends. Participants had chemo-refractory metastatic non-small-cell lung cancer and were treated with focal radiation plus ipilimumab CTLA-4 blockade. Generated by immunoSEQ multiplex PCR, the TCRdb table keeps only in-frame clones and is missing some. The table lists about 78,000 clones, approximately 86% of them singletons. Points from the study as a whole: Per reports, early blood T cell clone dynamics, plus interferon-beta, forecast response most strongly. In blood, after radiotherapy plus ipilimumab, tumor-derived TCR clones expanded.

The source is a human donor with non-small cell lung cancer who had a partial response to radiotherapy plus ipilimumab. The chain employs TRBV7-9 and TRBJ2-3; tentative D call: TRBD2 (6 bases). The starting material was peripheral blood, obtained from a patient treated with radiotherapy plus ipilimumab. The CDR3 here is CASSLRGPDTQYF. CDR3 in DNA: TGTGCCAGCAGCTTGCGGGGCCCAGATACGCAGTATTTT.